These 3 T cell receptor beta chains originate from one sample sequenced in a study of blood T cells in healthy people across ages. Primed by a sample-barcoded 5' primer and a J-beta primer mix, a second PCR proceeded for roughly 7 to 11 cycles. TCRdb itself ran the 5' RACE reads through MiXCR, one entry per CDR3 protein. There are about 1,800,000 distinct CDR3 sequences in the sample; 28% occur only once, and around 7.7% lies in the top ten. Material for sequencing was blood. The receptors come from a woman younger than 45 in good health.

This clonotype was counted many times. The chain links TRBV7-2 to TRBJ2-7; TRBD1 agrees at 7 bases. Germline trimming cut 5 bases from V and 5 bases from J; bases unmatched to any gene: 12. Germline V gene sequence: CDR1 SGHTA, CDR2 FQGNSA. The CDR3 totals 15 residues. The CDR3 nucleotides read TGTGCCAGCAGCCAAAGGAGAGGACAGGCCCACGAGCAGTACTTC. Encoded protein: CASSQRRGQAHEQYF.

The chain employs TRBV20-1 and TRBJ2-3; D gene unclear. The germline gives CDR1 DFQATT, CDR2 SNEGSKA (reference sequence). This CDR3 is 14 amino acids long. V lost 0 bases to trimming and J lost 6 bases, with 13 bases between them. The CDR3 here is CSAREANFGDTQYF. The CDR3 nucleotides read TGCAGTGCTAGAGAGGCGAACTTCGGGGATACGCAGTATTTT.

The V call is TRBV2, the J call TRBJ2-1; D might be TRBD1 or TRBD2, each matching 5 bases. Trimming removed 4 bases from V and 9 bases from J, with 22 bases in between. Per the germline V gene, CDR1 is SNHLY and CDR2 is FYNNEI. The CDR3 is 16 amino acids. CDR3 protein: CASSGRAPDTSGEQFF. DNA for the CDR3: TGTGCCAGCAGTGGAAGGGCCCCGGACACTAGTGGTGAGCAGTTCTTC.